This T cell receptor (beta chain) was identified in a study of blood T cell repertoires in COVID-19. Overall study context: Whether acute or convalescent, the COVID-19 samples came from the United States, Italy and Spain.

Germline loops: CDR1 SGHRS, CDR2 YFSETQ. This CDR3 comprises 14 residues. V was pared by 5 bases and J by 1 base, with 7 bases between. Repertoires were generated with immunoSEQ multiplex PCR, while TCRdb's copy carries only in-frame clones and drops some. The repertoire holds hundreds of thousands of clones, with roughly 88% as singletons. This chain uses TRBV5-1 with TRBJ2-6; D may be TRBD2 (5 bases). What was sequenced was peripheral blood. The origin of this receptor is a woman older than 75 with COVID-19, enrolled during active disease. This CDR3 reads CASRSGSGANVLTF. The CDR3 DNA follows: TGCGCCAGCAGGTCGGGGTCTGGGGCCAACGTCCTGACTTTC.